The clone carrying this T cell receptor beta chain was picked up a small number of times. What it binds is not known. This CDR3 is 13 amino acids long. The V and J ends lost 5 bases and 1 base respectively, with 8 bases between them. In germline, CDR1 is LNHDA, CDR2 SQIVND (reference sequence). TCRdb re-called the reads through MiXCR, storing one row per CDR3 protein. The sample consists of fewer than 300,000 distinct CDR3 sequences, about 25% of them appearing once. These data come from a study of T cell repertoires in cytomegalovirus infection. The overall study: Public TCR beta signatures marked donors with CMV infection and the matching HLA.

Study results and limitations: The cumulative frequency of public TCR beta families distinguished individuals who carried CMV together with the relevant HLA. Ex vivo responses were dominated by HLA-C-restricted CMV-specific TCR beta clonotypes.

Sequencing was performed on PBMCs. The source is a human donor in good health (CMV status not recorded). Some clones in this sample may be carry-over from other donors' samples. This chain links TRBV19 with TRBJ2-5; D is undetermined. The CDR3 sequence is CASSPHTQETQYF. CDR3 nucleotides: TGTGCCAGTAGTCCGCACACCCAAGAGACCCAGTACTTC.